The entry below describes one TCR beta chain. The antigen is unknown. These data originate in a study of beta chain features in type 1 diabetes. Overall study results and limits: Any HLA effect on TCRB rearrangement was left unresolved by small sub-analyses.

Germline V gene sequence: CDR1 SNHLY, CDR2 FYNNEI. Trimming removed 8 bases from V and 3 bases from J; junction bases left unmatched: 11. The CDR3 length is 16 residues. Reverse transcription of all isolated RNA meant that expressed TCRB transcripts were sequenced. Profiled with immunoSEQ multiplex PCR; TCRdb holds only in-frame clones, not every one. Counted here are just over 600,000 clones, about a sixth occurring once; the ten biggest clones make up approximately 0.087%. Specimen: naive CD4+ T cells from blood. The chain links TRBV2 to TRBJ2-1; TRBD2 aligns across 9 bases. This clonotype was obtained from a man aged 18 to 29 in good health. For the CDR3, the DNA is TGTGCCAGCCGTGGACACGGTAGCGGGGGCTACAATGAGCAGTTCTTC. This codes for CASRGHGSGGYNEQFF. The variable domain in full, with the rest retrieved from reference TRBV2 and TRBJ2-1, is EPEVTQTPSHQVTQMGQEVILRCVPISNHLYFYWYRQILGQKVEFLVSFYNNEISEKSEIFDDQFSVERPDGSNFTLKIRSTKLEDSAMYFCASRGHGSGGYNEQFFGPGTRLTVL.